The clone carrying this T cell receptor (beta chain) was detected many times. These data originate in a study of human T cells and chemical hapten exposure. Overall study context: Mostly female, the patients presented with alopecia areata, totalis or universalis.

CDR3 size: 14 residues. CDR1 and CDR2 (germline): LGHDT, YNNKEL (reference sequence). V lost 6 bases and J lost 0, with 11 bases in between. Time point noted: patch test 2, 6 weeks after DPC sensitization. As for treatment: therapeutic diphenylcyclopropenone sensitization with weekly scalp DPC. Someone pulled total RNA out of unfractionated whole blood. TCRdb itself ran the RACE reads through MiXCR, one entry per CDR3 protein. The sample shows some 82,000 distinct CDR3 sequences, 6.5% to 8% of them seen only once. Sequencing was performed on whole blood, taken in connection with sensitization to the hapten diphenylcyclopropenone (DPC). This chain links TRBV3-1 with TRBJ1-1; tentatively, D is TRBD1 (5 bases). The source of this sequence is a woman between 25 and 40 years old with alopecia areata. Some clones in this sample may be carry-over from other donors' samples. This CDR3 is CASSPTVMNTEAFF. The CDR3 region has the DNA TGTGCCAGCAGTCCGACAGTAATGAACACTGAAGCTTTCTTT.